The 29 T cell receptor beta chains listed next were all sequenced from one sample in a study of Graves' ophthalmopathy and Graves' hyperthyroidism. The study amplified TCR beta CDR3 regions using RNA transcripts. First-round RT-PCR relied on HTBI primers, and a second-round multiplex PCR came next. TCRdb itself ran the multiplex PCR reads through MiXCR, one entry per CDR3 protein. Of over a million distinct CDR3 sequences in the sample, about 35% were seen once. The sequencing input was peripheral blood or thyroid tissue (not recorded which). The receptor source for this set is an adult man with Graves' hyperthyroidism.

V gene TRBV10-2 combines with J gene TRBJ1-1; no definite D call. The CDR3 loop spans 14 amino acids. Germline loops: CDR1 WSHSY, CDR2 SAAADI. The ends were cut back, 4 bases at V and 0 bases at J, with 9 bases in the middle. CDR3 loop: CASSGNLMNTEAFF. CDR3 bases: TGCGCCAGCAGTGGGAACCTTATGAACACTGAAGCTTTCTTT.

This clonotype was detected many times. The chain employs TRBV20-1 and TRBJ2-5; 8 bases align to TRBD2. The CDR3 has 15 residues. CDR1 and CDR2 (germline): DFQATT, SNEGSKA (reference sequence). With V trimmed by 5 bases and J by 5 bases, 13 bases remained unmatched. CDR3 loop: CSAAGAGGTIETQYF. The DNA for the CDR3 is TGCAGTGCTGCGGGGGCGGGAGGAACAATTGAGACCCAGTACTTC.

The chain is built from TRBV12-3 or TRBV12-4 and TRBJ1-2, with 7 bases fitting TRBD1. The trim removed 5 bases at V and 6 bases at J, leaving 9 bases unmatched. CDR3 length: 14 amino acids. CDR3 in amino acids: CASSLSTGVHGYTF. Written as DNA, the CDR3 is TGTGCCAGCAGTCTCTCAACAGGGGTACATGGCTACACCTTC.

This clonotype has at least ten counts. The junction differs from germline at one of its ends, possibly a read error. The V and J genes are TRBV29-1 and TRBJ1-2; D possibly corresponds to TRBD1 (5 bases). The germline V gene has CDR1 SQVTM and CDR2 ANQGSEA. This CDR3 spans 11 amino acids. The CDR3 DNA follows: TGCAGCGTAGAAGGGACGCCCGGCTACACCTTC. Its translation is CSVEGTPGYTF. The full variable domain, in which reference TRBV29-1 and TRBJ1-2 provide the parts outside the CDR3, is SAVISQKPSRDICQRGTSLTIQCQVDSQVTMMFWYRQQPGQSLTLIATANQGSEATYESGFVIDKFPISRPNLTFSTLTVSNMSPEDSSIYLCSVEGTPGYTFGSGTRLTVV.

In its sample, this clonotype was seen a few times. The chain is built from TRBV25-1 and TRBJ1-2; TRBD1 matches 11 bases. The germline gives CDR1 MGHDK, CDR2 SYGVNS. V was clipped by 5 bases and J by 7 bases; unmatched bases: 6. The CDR3 is made up of 14 amino acids. CDR3 sequence: CASSQDRGLRGYTF. The CDR3 DNA is TGTGCCAGCAGTCAGGACAGGGGGCTTCGTGGCTACACCTTC.

This clonotype has a count of ten or more. The chain links TRBV10-3 to TRBJ2-7; 7 positions agree with TRBD1. The V segment lost 3 bases and the J segment 4 bases; nucleotides outside the gene matches: 9. This CDR3 is built from 15 residues. Germline V CDR1 and CDR2: ENHRY, SYGVKD. The CDR3 sequence is CAISDPGTAFYEQYF. The CDR3 region has the DNA TGTGCCATCAGTGATCCTGGGACAGCTTTTTACGAGCAGTACTTC.

This clonotype was found a few times. J is TRBJ1-1 and V is TRBV30; D unresolved. The CDR3 is 16 amino acids. Germline values: CDR1 GTSNPN, CDR2 SVGIG (reference sequence). V gave up 0 bases and J gave up 0 bases, with 14 bases separating them. The CDR3 DNA reads as TGTGCCTGGAGTGTACCGGCGTCGGCTCTGAACACTGAAGCTTTCTTT. Its protein is CAWSVPASALNTEAFF.

The chain employs TRBV7-2 and TRBJ2-6, with D perhaps matching TRBD1 or TRBD2 (5 bases each). The CDR3 contains 16 residues. With 8 bases removed from V and 0 bases from J, the gap between germline ends came to 14 bases. Germline V CDR1 and CDR2: SGHTA, FQGNSA. In DNA form, the CDR3 reads TGTGCCAGCTATCGGGACCGAGACTCTGGGGCCAACGTCCTGACTTTC. Encoded protein: CASYRDRDSGANVLTF.

This clonotype was recorded many times. This sequence joins TRBV7-2 and TRBJ2-5; D remains unclear. The germline gives CDR1 SGHTA, CDR2 FQGNSA. The V gene lost 1 base and the J gene lost 4 bases, with 16 bases spanning the gap. This CDR3 is built from 16 residues. CDR3 in amino acids: CASSLVVRTMLETQYF. For the CDR3, the DNA is TGTGCCAGCAGCTTAGTAGTACGGACCATGCTAGAGACCCAGTACTTC.

This clonotype appeared once. The junction departs from the called germline gene at one end, perhaps through a read error. The chain links TRBV12-3 or TRBV12-4 to TRBJ2-7; D is undetermined. The CDR3 contains 13 residues. This CDR3 reads CASANFITYEQCF. CDR3 nucleotides: TGTGCCAGCGCCAATTTTATTACCTACGAGCAGTGCTTC.

The genes are TRBV7-9 and TRBJ2-7; the D is unclear. Per the germline V gene, CDR1 is SEHNR and CDR2 is FQNEAQ (reference sequence). The V gene lost 1 base and the J gene lost 0 bases, with 13 bases spanning the gap. This CDR3 contains 16 residues. This CDR3 is CASSLGIAELSYEQYF. The CDR3, as DNA: TGTGCCAGCAGCTTAGGGATAGCCGAACTCTCCTACGAGCAGTACTTC.

The chain carries TRBV7-8 and TRBJ2-5; 10 nucleotides align to TRBD2. There are 16 residues in the CDR3. The V gene end was trimmed by 1 base and the J gene end by 1 base; junction bases not matched to a gene: 3. CDR1 is SGHVS and CDR2 is FQNEAQ in the germline V gene. The CDR3 here is CASSLEAGGIQETQYF. The CDR3 DNA reads as TGTGCCAGCAGCTTAGAAGCGGGGGGGATCCAAGAGACCCAGTACTTC.

Turning to this clonotype: One end of the junction is discordant with germline, which a read error may explain. The chain employs TRBV12-3 or TRBV12-4 and TRBJ2-7, with a tentative D call TRBD1 (7 bases). This CDR3 has 15 amino acids. CDR3 sequence: CASRLVSGGPYEQYF. The DNA of the CDR3 is TGTGCCAGCAGGTTAGTTTCAGGGGGGCCCTACGAGCAGTACTTC.

In its sample, this clonotype was seen a few times. In nucleotides, the CDR3 is TGTGCCATCAGTGAGATGGGGAGTGGCTACACCTTC. Protein product: CAISEMGSGYTF. V usage is TRBV10-3 and J usage is TRBJ1-2; D not resolved. The germline V and J ends were trimmed by 2 bases and 7 bases, with 8 bases remaining between them. Per germline, CDR1 ENHRY and CDR2 SYGVKD. The CDR3 runs to 12 residues.

This clonotype was observed once. V is TRBV3-1 and J is TRBJ1-4, with TRBD1 matching over 7 bases. With V trimmed by 6 bases and J by 7 bases, 2 bases remained unmatched. The length of the CDR3 is 12 residues. Germline CDR1 and CDR2: LGHDT and YNNKEL (reference sequence). The CDR3 spells CASRQGFEKLFF. CDR3 DNA: TGTGCCAGCAGACAGGGGTTTGAAAAACTGTTTTTT.

The sample holds a few counts of this clonotype. The CDR3 protein is CASSLRTSGSTDTQYF. The DNA for the CDR3 is TGTGCCAGCAGCCTCAGGACTAGCGGTAGCACAGATACGCAGTATTTT. The chain uses TRBV7-9 and TRBJ2-5; TRBD2 aligns across 10 bases. The J call is in doubt because the DNA end fits TRBJ2-3 better. Looked up from germline, CDR1 is SEHNR and CDR2 is FQNEAQ (reference sequence). This CDR3 comprises 16 residues.

The chain employs TRBV6-5 and TRBJ2-7; D unclear. Looked up from germline, CDR1 is MNHEY and CDR2 is SVGAGI. The CDR3 spans 14 residues. The V end was cut by 5 bases, the J end by 1 base, with 12 bases between. This chain's CDR3 is CASSERAGSYEQYF. The CDR3 bases are TGTGCCAGCAGTGAAAGGGCCGGATCCTACGAGCAGTACTTC.

This clonotype was picked up many times. One end of the junction varies from germline; a read error may be responsible. The chain combines TRBV20-1 with TRBJ2-7; possible D gene TRBD2, 6 bases. Germline values: CDR1 DFQATT, CDR2 SNEGSKA (reference sequence). The CDR3 runs to 12 residues. CDR3 DNA sequence: TGCAGTGCTAGTGCTATTTCTAGCGCACCCTCATTC. Amino acid sequence: CSASAISSAPSF.

At least ten counts were recorded for this clonotype. V is TRBV15 and J is TRBJ2-7; 10 bases line up with TRBD1. From germline, CDR1 is LNHNV and CDR2 YYDKDF (reference sequence). Trimming took 5 bases from V and 4 from J; bases not matched to a gene: 5. This CDR3 region has 14 residues. CDR3 region: CATSLPGQGYEQYF. The CDR3 coding sequence is TGTGCCACCAGCTTGCCGGGACAGGGGTACGAGCAGTACTTC. Filled out from reference TRBV15 and TRBJ2-7, the complete variable domain reads DAMVIQNPRYQVTQFGKPVTLSCSQTLNHNVMYWYQQKSSQAPKLLFHYYDKDFNNEADTPDNFQSRRPNTSFCFLDIRSPGLGDTAMYLCATSLPGQGYEQYFGPGTRLTVT.

In its sample, this clonotype was seen many times. The chain employs TRBV7-8 and TRBJ2-6, with unresolved D. The length of the CDR3 is 18 residues. Germline V gives CDR1 SGHVS, CDR2 FQNEAQ. Trimming took 1 base from V and 0 from J, leaving 13 bases between them. CDR3 DNA: TGTGCCAGCAGCTTAGTTGGTTTAGACCTCTCTGGGGCCAACGTCCTGACTTTC. Translation gives CASSLVGLDLSGANVLTF.

This clonotype was counted a few times. The rearrangement joins TRBV6-5 to TRBJ2-2; D not certain. V was trimmed by 2 bases and J by 1 base, leaving 8 bases between them. Germline loops: CDR1 MNHEY, CDR2 SVGAGI. The CDR3 consists of 15 residues. The CDR3 sequence is CASSYNTENTGELFF. Here the CDR3 DNA reads TGTGCCAGCAGTTACAATACAGAGAACACCGGGGAGCTGTTTTTT.

This clonotype came up a few times. The V gene is TRBV5-1, the J gene TRBJ1-6; 9 bases fit TRBD1. The V segment lost 5 bases and the J segment 9 bases; nucleotides outside the gene matches: 6. This CDR3 region has 14 residues. In germline, CDR1 is SGHRS, CDR2 YFSETQ. The CDR3 DNA is TGCGCCAGCAGTTTGACGGGACAGGGTTCACCCCTCCACTTT. This encodes CASSLTGQGSPLHF.

This chain connects TRBV6-5 to TRBJ1-2; 7 bases line up with TRBD1. Germline CDR1 is MNHEY and CDR2 is SVGAGI. This CDR3 has 13 residues. J lost 7 bases, V lost 4 bases, and 6 bases had no gene match. CDR3 coding DNA: TGTGCCAGCAGTTCGACAGGGTATTCTGGCTACACCTTC. Its translation is CASSSTGYSGYTF.

The CDR3 loop is CASSADGGRNQPQHF. The CDR3 bases are TGCGCCAGCAGTGCGGATGGGGGGCGAAATCAGCCCCAGCATTTT. This chain links TRBV10-2 with TRBJ1-5; perhaps TRBD1 as D (6 bases). Trimming removed 4 bases at V and 4 bases at J, with 14 bases between. This CDR3 contains 15 residues. Germline V gene sequence: CDR1 WSHSY, CDR2 SAAADI.

This rearrangement joins TRBV4-1 to TRBJ2-7; D might be TRBD1 (5 bases). This CDR3 region has 15 residues. Germline V gene sequence: CDR1 MGHRA, CDR2 YSYEKL. Trimming took off 3 bases at V and 4 bases at J, with 16 bases between the two ends. CDR3 in amino acids: CASSQESQGSYEQYF. The CDR3 DNA is TGCGCCAGCAGCCAGGAAAGCCAGGGCTCATACGAGCAGTACTTC.

The table lists this clonotype with many counts. This rearrangement joins TRBV7-2 to TRBJ1-4; unclear D gene. CDR3 size: 15 residues. Germline values: CDR1 SGHTA, CDR2 FQGNSA. V was pared by 5 bases and J by 8 bases, with 18 bases between. Here the CDR3 DNA reads TGTGCCAGCAGCCCCCGCGTGAACCCGATGGAAAAACTGTTTTTT. Protein product: CASSPRVNPMEKLFF.

Ten or more counts support this clonotype. CDR3 DNA: TGCAGCGTTGTTGGTTACTACGAGCAGTACTTC. It is translated as CSVVGYYEQYF. The genes are TRBV29-1 and TRBJ2-7; D not resolved. V was cut by 4 bases and J by 3 bases, with 7 bases left in between. This CDR3 is built from 11 residues. The V gene's germline CDR1 is SQVTM and CDR2 ANQGSEA.

The chain couples TRBV15 to TRBJ1-1; 8 bases line up with TRBD1. Trimming at V came to 4 bases and at J to 0 bases, leaving 13 bases not matched to a gene. The CDR3 is 18 amino acids. CDR1 is LNHNV and CDR2 is YYDKDF in the germline V gene (reference sequence). The DNA for the CDR3 is TGTGCCACCAGCAACACTCAGGGGGCCGGGTCCGTGAACACTGAAGCTTTCTTT. It encodes CATSNTQGAGSVNTEAFF.

The chain employs TRBV19 and TRBJ1-1; no firm D call. CDR1 and CDR2 (germline): LNHDA, SQIVND (reference sequence). CDR3 length equals 17 residues. V lost 8 bases and J lost 0, with 22 bases in between. CDR3 sequence reads: CASCGSVSLALNTEAFF. In DNA form, the CDR3 reads TGTGCCAGTTGTGGATCGGTGTCTCTTGCGTTGAACACTGAAGCTTTCTTT.